The sample holds one count of the clone carrying this TCR beta chain. Antigen specificity is unknown. A single base separates this from a much larger clone, so it may be a read error. The authors prepared the TCRbeta library with unique molecular identifiers. Using its own MiXCR run on the PCR reads, TCRdb lists one record per CDR3 protein. The sample has around 700,000 distinct CDR3 sequences, over 10% seen once. The CDR3 totals 15 residues. The germline CDR1 and CDR2 sequences are SGHRS and YFSETQ. This sample is part of a study of T-cell reconstitution after alpha-beta-depleted transplantation in children. General study points: Some patients owed their high day-60 TCRbeta diversity to surviving recipient T cells and thymic progenitors.

Sequences were derived from PBMCs, sampled before TCRalphabeta/CD19-depleted stem cell transplant. This clonotype was obtained from a girl aged 2 to 10 with congenital amegakaryocytic thrombocytopenia, due to receive a stem cell transplant. This chain uses TRBV5-1 with TRBJ2-1; D possibly corresponds to TRBD2 (6 bases). CDR3 DNA sequence: TGCGCCAACAGCTCAGGGACTGCGATATACAATGAGCAGTTCTTC. Protein: CANSSGTAIYNEQFF. Together with reference TRBV5-1 and TRBJ2-1, the CDR3 gives the full variable domain: KAGVTQTPRYLIKTRGQQVTLSCSPISGHRSVSWYQQTPGQGLQFLFEYFSETQRNKGNFPGRFSGRQFSNSRSEMNVSTLELGDSALYLCANSSGTAIYNEQFFGPGTRLTVL.